The rows below give T cell receptor beta chains drawn from one sample of a study of T cell responses to AZD1222 COVID-19 vaccine. Data came from immunoSEQ multiplex PCR; TCRdb stores just in-frame clones and leaves some out. In the table there are around 170,000 clones, 70% to 90% of which are singletons. The input for sequencing was peripheral blood, taken 28 days after the second AZD1222 dose. The receptors originated from an adult who received the AZD1222 COVID-19 vaccine. The CDR3 runs from the conserved cysteine through the conserved F or W. A D gene is named only where the DNA matches it firmly. Only some rows state a clone size, as once, few, many or a class for expanded clones.

CDR3nt: TGTGCCAGCAGTGAGGGTCGAGCTCTCGGATCACCCCTCCACTTT
CDR3aa: CASSEGRALGSPLHF
v_gene: TRBV2
len: 15
abundance: -
j_gene: TRBJ1-6
d_gene: -

CDR3nt: TGTGCCAGCAGCCCTAGGCGCCGACCTATGAACACTGAAGCTTTCTTT
CDR3aa: CASSPRRRPMNTEAFF
v_gene: TRBV6-2/TRBV6-3
len: 16
abundance: -
j_gene: TRBJ1-1
d_gene: -

CDR3nt: TGTGCCAGCAGTCGTGGACAGAACTATGGCTACACCTTC
CDR3aa: CASSRGQNYGYTF
v_gene: TRBV6-5
len: 13
abundance: -
j_gene: TRBJ1-2
d_gene: -

CDR3nt: TGTGCCAGCAGCGTCCAGGCAGACACCTACAATGAGCAGTTCTTC
CDR3aa: CASSVQADTYNEQFF
v_gene: TRBV9
len: 15
abundance: -
j_gene: TRBJ2-1
d_gene: -

CDR3nt: TGTGCCAGGGGACAGGGGGATGGGGACACTGAAGCTTTCTTT
CDR3aa: CARGQGDGDTEAFF
v_gene: TRBV30
len: 14
abundance: -
j_gene: TRBJ1-1
d_gene: TRBD1

CDR3nt: TGTGCTAGTGGTTCCGCCGGACCCCAAGAGACCCAGTACTTC
CDR3aa: CASGSAGPQETQYF
v_gene: TRBV12-5
len: 14
abundance: -
j_gene: TRBJ2-5
d_gene: -

CDR3nt: TGTGCCAGCAGCTCGGGACAGTTCGTTAACTATGGCTACACCTTC
CDR3aa: CASSSGQFVNYGYTF
v_gene: TRBV11-2
len: 15
abundance: once
j_gene: TRBJ1-2
d_gene: TRBD1

CDR3nt: TGTGCCACCAGCCGCGGACGGGATTTACCCCAAGAGACCCAGTACTTC
CDR3aa: CATSRGRDLPQETQYF
v_gene: TRBV15
len: 16
abundance: few
j_gene: TRBJ2-5
d_gene: -

CDR3nt: TGCGCCAGCAGCGGACAGGGTCGGGCTAATGAAAAACTGTTTTTT
CDR3aa: CASSGQGRANEKLFF
v_gene: TRBV5-1
len: 15
abundance: -
j_gene: TRBJ1-4
d_gene: TRBD1

CDR3nt: TGTGCCAGCAGCCGCGAAGGGCCGAACACTGAAGCTTTCTTT
CDR3aa: CASSREGPNTEAFF
v_gene: TRBV5-4
len: 14
abundance: -
j_gene: TRBJ1-1
d_gene: -

CDR3nt: TGTGCCAGCAGGAGTCAGGGCGCGTCTGCTGAAGCTTTCTTT
CDR3aa: CASRSQGASAEAFF
v_gene: TRBV28
len: 14
abundance: -
j_gene: TRBJ1-1
d_gene: -

CDR3nt: TGTGCCAGCAGCGCCCCCCGGGGGATCTATGGCTACACCTTC
CDR3aa: CASSAPRGIYGYTF
v_gene: TRBV28
len: 14
abundance: -
j_gene: TRBJ1-2
d_gene: -

CDR3nt: TGTGCCAGCAGCCCCGGGCTCTACGAGCAGTACTTC
CDR3aa: CASSPGLYEQYF
v_gene: TRBV12-3/TRBV12-4
len: 12
abundance: -
j_gene: TRBJ2-7
d_gene: -

CDR3nt: TGTGCCAGCACTGTGGACAGGGACTATGGCTACACCTTC
CDR3aa: CASTVDRDYGYTF
v_gene: TRBV7-8
len: 13
abundance: -
j_gene: TRBJ1-2
d_gene: TRBD1

CDR3nt: TGCGCCAGCAGCTTGGGTAGGGCCAGGAACACTGAAGCTTTCTTT
CDR3aa: CASSLGRARNTEAFF
v_gene: TRBV5-1
len: 15
abundance: -
j_gene: TRBJ1-1
d_gene: -

CDR3nt: TGTGCCACCAGCAGAGGATTTAGCTCCTACGAGCAGTACTTC
CDR3aa: CATSRGFSSYEQYF
v_gene: TRBV15
len: 14
abundance: -
j_gene: TRBJ2-7
d_gene: -

CDR3nt: TGTGCCAGCAGTACCTGGACAGGGGATGTGAAGACGTATAGCAATCAGCCCCAGCATTTT
CDR3aa: CASSTWTGDVKTYSNQPQHF
v_gene: TRBV28
len: 20
abundance: -
j_gene: TRBJ1-5
d_gene: TRBD1

CDR3nt: TGTGCCAGCAGCCTAGGTCAACCGAGTCCGAATCAGCCCCAGCATTTT
CDR3aa: CASSLGQPSPNQPQHF
v_gene: TRBV11-3
len: 16
abundance: -
j_gene: TRBJ1-5
d_gene: -

CDR3nt: TGTGCCAGCAGCTTAGTTCAGGGAACTTACACCGGGGAGCTGTTTTTT
CDR3aa: CASSLVQGTYTGELFF
v_gene: TRBV6-2/TRBV6-3
len: 16
abundance: -
j_gene: TRBJ2-2
d_gene: -

CDR3nt: TGCGCCAGCAGTGAGTCGGACAGCCTTGGCTACACCTTC
CDR3aa: CASSESDSLGYTF
v_gene: TRBV10-2
len: 13
abundance: -
j_gene: TRBJ1-2
d_gene: -

CDR3nt: TGTGCCAGCAGCCAACGAGACACTAGCGGGGGGGAGACCCAGTACTTC
CDR3aa: CASSQRDTSGGETQYF
v_gene: TRBV4-2
len: 16
abundance: -
j_gene: TRBJ2-5
d_gene: TRBD2

CDR3nt: TGTGCCAGCAGTTCAGGCGGGGGGCCGAGCTCCTACAATGAGCAGTTCTTC
CDR3aa: CASSSGGGPSSYNEQFF
v_gene: TRBV27
len: 17
abundance: -
j_gene: TRBJ2-1
d_gene: TRBD2

CDR3nt: TGCAGCGTTGTAGAGACCACCTTTAACTATGGCTACACCTTC
CDR3aa: CSVVETTFNYGYTF
v_gene: TRBV29-1
len: 14
abundance: -
j_gene: TRBJ1-2
d_gene: -

CDR3nt: TGTGCCAGCTCACTCTCTAGCGGGGGAGGAAGCGATGAGCAGTTCTTC
CDR3aa: CASSLSSGGGSDEQFF
v_gene: TRBV18
len: 16
abundance: -
j_gene: TRBJ2-1
d_gene: TRBD2

CDR3nt: TGTGCCAGCAGCGGGCCGCGGACCGGGGAGCTGTTTTTT
CDR3aa: CASSGPRTGELFF
v_gene: TRBV11-3
len: 13
abundance: -
j_gene: TRBJ2-2
d_gene: -

CDR3nt: TGTGCCAGCAGCTTAGACAGCTACACCGGGGAGCTGTTTTTT
CDR3aa: CASSLDSYTGELFF
v_gene: TRBV5-4
len: 14
abundance: -
j_gene: TRBJ2-2
d_gene: -

CDR3nt: TGTGCCAGCAGCGCCGGCCTCTACCTATCACCCCTCCACTTT
CDR3aa: CASSAGLYLSPLHF
v_gene: TRBV7-6
len: 14
abundance: -
j_gene: TRBJ1-6
d_gene: -

CDR3nt: TGTGCCACCTCCCCGGGGCCCTATGGCTACACCTTC
CDR3aa: CATSPGPYGYTF
v_gene: TRBV12-3/TRBV12-4
len: 12
abundance: -
j_gene: TRBJ1-2
d_gene: -

CDR3nt: TGCGCCAGCAGCTTGGTCTCGGACACCGGGGAGCTGTTTTTT
CDR3aa: CASSLVSDTGELFF
v_gene: TRBV5-1
len: 14
abundance: once
j_gene: TRBJ2-2
d_gene: -

CDR3nt: TGTGCCAGCAGCTTAAGAGGATCAACAGGGGGTCGAGAGACCCAGTACTTC
CDR3aa: CASSLRGSTGGRETQYF
v_gene: TRBV7-3
len: 17
abundance: -
j_gene: TRBJ2-5
d_gene: TRBD1

CDR3nt: TGTGCCAGCAGCTTTTATGTGTCGGGACAGGGGGCCCACGAGCAGTACTTC
CDR3aa: CASSFYVSGQGAHEQYF
v_gene: TRBV5-5
len: 17
abundance: -
j_gene: TRBJ2-7
d_gene: TRBD1

CDR3nt: TGTGCCAGCAGCCCGGGACAGACGTATTCACCCCTCCACTTT
CDR3aa: CASSPGQTYSPLHF
v_gene: TRBV7-2
len: 14
abundance: -
j_gene: TRBJ1-6
d_gene: TRBD1

CDR3nt: TGCAGTGTGAAAGGGAACACTGAAGCTTTCTTT
CDR3aa: CSVKGNTEAFF
v_gene: TRBV20-1
len: 11
abundance: -
j_gene: TRBJ1-1
d_gene: -

CDR3nt: TGTGCCAGCAGCCCACCTGGGGGGGCGCGCTTCTCTGAAGCTTTCTTT
CDR3aa: CASSPPGGARFSEAFF
v_gene: TRBV7-8
len: 16
abundance: -
j_gene: TRBJ1-1
d_gene: -

CDR3nt: TGTGCCAGTAGTCTCTTTAGCAGAGTAGCCAAAAACATTCAGTACTTC
CDR3aa: CASSLFSRVAKNIQYF
v_gene: TRBV19
len: 16
abundance: -
j_gene: TRBJ2-4
d_gene: -

CDR3nt: TGTGCCAGTAGGAACCCTCCCGGGACAGGGGGCCTCACCGGGGAGCTGTTTTTT
CDR3aa: CASRNPPGTGGLTGELFF
v_gene: TRBV19
len: 18
abundance: -
j_gene: TRBJ2-2
d_gene: TRBD1

CDR3nt: TGTGCCAGCCACATGAATAGCAATCAGCCCCAGCATTTT
CDR3aa: CASHMNSNQPQHF
v_gene: TRBV19
len: 13
abundance: -
j_gene: TRBJ1-5
d_gene: -

CDR3nt: TGTGCCAGCAGCCCACCTTTTACAGGGGCAACTAACTATGGCTACACCTTC
CDR3aa: CASSPPFTGATNYGYTF
v_gene: TRBV5-4
len: 17
abundance: -
j_gene: TRBJ1-2
d_gene: TRBD1

CDR3nt: TGTGCCAGCAGCTTAGATCCCGGGACGGCCAACTATGGCTACACCTTC
CDR3aa: CASSLDPGTANYGYTF
v_gene: TRBV11-2
len: 16
abundance: -
j_gene: TRBJ1-2
d_gene: -

CDR3nt: TGTGCCAGCAGCGTGGCCGGGGATAGCAATCAGCCCCAGCATTTT
CDR3aa: CASSVAGDSNQPQHF
v_gene: TRBV7-2
len: 15
abundance: -
j_gene: TRBJ1-5
d_gene: -

CDR3nt: TGTGCCAGCAGCTTAATAGTAGGGAATGAAGCTTTCTTT
CDR3aa: CASSLIVGNEAFF
v_gene: TRBV7-3
len: 13
abundance: -
j_gene: TRBJ1-1
d_gene: -

CDR3nt: TGTGCCAGCAGGCGTCCCCCCTACGAGCAGTACTTC
CDR3aa: CASRRPPYEQYF
v_gene: TRBV27
len: 12
abundance: -
j_gene: TRBJ2-7
d_gene: -

CDR3nt: TGCGCCAGCAGTCCAGGAGGTTACGAGCAGTACTTC
CDR3aa: CASSPGGYEQYF
v_gene: TRBV4-1
len: 12
abundance: -
j_gene: TRBJ2-7
d_gene: -

CDR3nt: TGTGCCAGCAGTGAAGGGACAGGGGGCCCCTCGGGCGGGGAGCTGTTTTTT
CDR3aa: CASSEGTGGPSGGELFF
v_gene: TRBV6-1
len: 17
abundance: once
j_gene: TRBJ2-2
d_gene: TRBD1

CDR3nt: TGCAGCGTTGAAGATCATGGGACGGTTGGGTACGAGCAGTACTTC
CDR3aa: CSVEDHGTVGYEQYF
v_gene: TRBV29-1
len: 15
abundance: -
j_gene: TRBJ2-7
d_gene: -

CDR3nt: TGTGCCAGCAGCGTCTTGCCGGGACAGGGGAATGAAAAACTGTTTTTT
CDR3aa: CASSVLPGQGNEKLFF
v_gene: TRBV9
len: 16
abundance: once
j_gene: TRBJ1-4
d_gene: TRBD1

CDR3nt: TGCAGCGTCACGACGCTCGGCGGGGAGACCCAGTACTTC
CDR3aa: CSVTTLGGETQYF
v_gene: TRBV29-1
len: 13
abundance: -
j_gene: TRBJ2-5
d_gene: -

CDR3nt: TGCAGTGCTAGTCGGGGGGACTATGGCTACACCTTC
CDR3aa: CSASRGDYGYTF
v_gene: TRBV20-1
len: 12
abundance: -
j_gene: TRBJ1-2
d_gene: -

CDR3nt: TGTGCCAGCTCACCCGGGGAGTCCCCCAATGAAGCTTTCTTT
CDR3aa: CASSPGESPNEAFF
v_gene: TRBV18
len: 14
abundance: -
j_gene: TRBJ1-1
d_gene: -

CDR3nt: TGTGCCAGCAGCCCAGACGGGGCGGCAGATACGCAGTATTTT
CDR3aa: CASSPDGAADTQYF
v_gene: TRBV7-8
len: 14
abundance: -
j_gene: TRBJ2-3
d_gene: -

CDR3nt: TGTGCCATCAGTGAGTCTGGGGGCCACTCCTACAATGAGCAGTTCTTC
CDR3aa: CAISESGGHSYNEQFF
v_gene: TRBV10-3
len: 16
abundance: -
j_gene: TRBJ2-1
d_gene: -